Listed below are T cell receptor beta chains from one sample, sequenced in a study of blood T cell repertoires in COVID-19. This table comes from immunoSEQ multiplex PCR, and its TCRdb copy is limited to in-frame clones, with some not included. The sample has about 320,000 clones, roughly 85% seen once. The sample comprised PBMCs or T cells enriched from blood (not recorded which). The receptors come from a woman aged 25 to 39 who had been exposed to COVID-19. Both conserved end residues are part of each CDR3. D genes are given only for firm matches. The size of a clone is reported for some rows only, either as once, few or many, or as a class for expanded clones.

size | J | V | D | CDR3 | DNA
- | TRBJ2-7 | TRBV19 | - | CATSSGSLRYEQYF | TGTGCCACCTCTTCGGGGAGCCTAAGGTACGAGCAGTACTTC
once | TRBJ2-3 | TRBV11-2 | TRBD1 | CASSFDRGPDTQYF | TGTGCCAGCAGCTTCGACAGGGGGCCAGATACGCAGTATTTT
- | TRBJ1-5 | TRBV27 | - | CASSYREGNQPQHF | TGTGCCAGCAGTTATAGGGAGGGCAATCAGCCCCAGCATTTT
- | TRBJ1-2 | TRBV12-3/TRBV12-4 | TRBD1 | CASSDRVDYGYTF | TGTGCCAGCAGTGACAGGGTGGACTATGGCTACACCTTC
- | TRBJ2-7 | TRBV21-1 | - | CASSTGTSGNSYEQYF | TGTGCCAGCAGCACGGGGACTAGCGGGAACTCCTACGAGCAGTACTTC
- | TRBJ2-3 | TRBV19 | TRBD2 | CASRGLAVPDTQYF | TGTGCCAGTAGGGGACTAGCGGTCCCAGATACGCAGTATTTT
- | TRBJ2-5 | TRBV9 | TRBD1 | CASSGGALGQGAQETQYF | TGTGCCAGCAGCGGCGGGGCCCTGGGACAGGGGGCCCAAGAGACCCAGTACTTC
- | TRBJ2-7 | TRBV19 | - | CASSIASQVSHEQYF | TGTGCCAGTAGTATTGCAAGCCAGGTCTCCCACGAGCAGTACTTC
- | TRBJ2-7 | TRBV13 | - | CASSNYYEQYF | TGTGCCAGCAGTAATTACTACGAGCAGTACTTC
- | TRBJ2-2 | TRBV19 | TRBD2 | CASSTGTIDTGELFF | TGTGCCAGTAGTACTGGGACTATTGACACCGGGGAGCTGTTTTTT
- | TRBJ1-1 | TRBV28 | - | CASSSPPEVAEAFF | TGTGCCAGCAGTTCCCCCCCCGAGGTGGCTGAAGCTTTCTTT
- | TRBJ1-5 | TRBV28 | - | CASSFGGQPQHF | TGTGCCAGCAGTTTTGGGGGGCAGCCCCAGCATTTT
- | TRBJ1-4 | TRBV7-9 | TRBD1 | CASVPGQGSEKLFF | TGTGCCAGCGTTCCGGGACAGGGCTCTGAAAAACTGTTTTTT
- | TRBJ2-2 | TRBV7-2 | TRBD2 | CASSLDPSGGRTGELFF | TGTGCCAGCAGCTTAGACCCTAGCGGGGGTCGCACCGGGGAGCTGTTTTTT
few | TRBJ1-5 | TRBV7-9 | TRBD1 | CASSLADRGRNQPQHF | TGTGCCAGCAGCTTAGCCGACAGGGGGCGAAATCAGCCCCAGCATTTT
- | TRBJ1-2 | TRBV3-1/TRBV3-2 | - | CASSQEGANYGYTF | TGTGCCAGCAGCCAAGAGGGGGCGAACTATGGCTACACCTTC
- | TRBJ1-6 | TRBV18 | - | CASSPVSGNDSPLHF | TGTGCCAGCTCACCAGTCTCAGGGAATGATTCACCCCTCCACTTT
- | TRBJ1-1 | TRBV7-9 | TRBD1 | CASSDGQGVSLGTEAFF | TGTGCCAGCAGCGATGGACAGGGGGTATCCTTGGGCACTGAAGCTTTCTTT
- | TRBJ2-7 | TRBV28 | TRBD1 | CASRLQGAHEQYF | TGTGCCAGCAGACTTCAGGGGGCGCACGAGCAGTACTTC
- | TRBJ1-2 | TRBV19 | - | CASTLMTGSYYGYTF | TGTGCCAGTACCTTGATGACGGGAAGTTACTATGGCTACACCTTC
- | TRBJ1-2 | TRBV6-5 | - | CASNPSVYGYTF | TGTGCCAGCAACCCGAGTGTCTATGGCTACACCTTC
- | TRBJ2-5 | TRBV30 | TRBD1 | CAWSEADRGETQYF | TGTGCCTGGAGTGAGGCGGACAGGGGCGAGACCCAGTACTTC
- | TRBJ2-7 | TRBV11-2 | TRBD1 | CASSAGQGREQYF | TGTGCCAGCAGCGCGGGACAGGGGAGAGAGCAGTACTTC
- | TRBJ1-5 | TRBV2 | TRBD1 | CASRDSDRGNQPQHF | TGTGCCAGCAGAGATAGTGACAGGGGCAATCAGCCCCAGCATTTT
- | TRBJ1-4 | TRBV28 | - | CASSLRQENEKLFF | TGTGCCAGCAGTTTAAGACAAGAAAATGAAAAACTGTTTTTT
- | TRBJ2-2 | TRBV19 | TRBD1 | CATGWTGAGSGELFF | TGTGCCACCGGATGGACAGGGGCTGGGAGCGGGGAGCTGTTTTTT
- | TRBJ1-5 | TRBV6-2/TRBV6-3 | - | CASSYSRFQPQHF | TGTGCCAGCAGTTATAGTCGGTTTCAGCCCCAGCATTTT
- | TRBJ1-3 | TRBV25-1 | - | CASSERAGTIYF | TGTGCCAGCAGTGAACGGGCAGGGACCATATATTTT
once | TRBJ2-7 | TRBV7-2 | - | CASSSDSDEQYF | TGTGCCAGCAGCTCGGACAGCGACGAGCAGTACTTC
- | TRBJ1-1 | TRBV29-1 | - | CSASDTEAFF | TGCAGCGCGTCTGACACTGAAGCTTTCTTT
- | TRBJ1-1 | TRBV6-5 | TRBD1 | CASSYSIRQGEAFF | TGTGCCAGCAGTTACTCGATACGACAGGGGGAAGCTTTCTTT
- | TRBJ1-4 | TRBV19 | - | CASSTIVEKLFF | TGTGCCAGTAGTACGATAGTGGAAAAACTGTTTTTT
few | TRBJ2-2 | TRBV5-5 | - | CASSPTSGGPGGELFF | TGTGCCAGCAGCCCGACGTCAGGGGGGCCTGGCGGGGAGCTGTTTTTT
- | TRBJ1-2 | TRBV7-3 | - | CASSFGQGASTF | -
- | TRBJ2-7 | TRBV4-1 | - | CASSQELQGSYEQYF | TGCGCCAGCAGCCAAGAATTGCAGGGGAGCTACGAGCAGTACTTC
- | TRBJ2-2 | TRBV6-5 | - | CASTVGRVGGELFF | TGTGCCAGCACCGTCGGGAGAGTAGGCGGGGAGCTGTTTTTT
- | TRBJ1-2 | TRBV28 | - | CASSDSYGYTF | TGTGCCAGCAGCGACAGTTATGGCTACACCTTC
- | TRBJ2-3 | TRBV7-9 | TRBD2 | CASSPREGASTDTQYF | TGTGCCAGCAGCCCCCGGGAGGGAGCTAGCACAGATACGCAGTATTTT
- | TRBJ1-2 | TRBV4-2 | - | CASSQVGSGQGYTF | TGTGCCAGCAGCCAAGTAGGGTCAGGGCAGGGCTACACCTTC
- | TRBJ1-5 | TRBV7-2 | - | CASSPSGNSNQPQHF | TGTGCCAGCAGCCCCTCAGGTAATAGCAATCAGCCCCAGCATTTT
- | TRBJ1-2 | TRBV9 | - | CASSVYDSGTTRGYTF | TGTGCCAGCAGCGTCTACGACTCCGGGACAACCCGCGGCTACACCTTC